A single sample is the source of the 19 T cell receptor beta chains below, sequenced in a study of CD8 T cells in Susac syndrome. Random hexamers served to reverse transcribe roughly 0.45 to 1 ug RNA. TCRdb analysed the immunoSEQ multiplex PCR reads with MiXCR anew, one entry per CDR3 protein. In the table there are about 300,000 distinct CDR3 sequences, over 75% of which are singletons. The sample taken for sequencing was CD8+ T cells from PBMCs. These TCRs come from a human donor with multiple sclerosis.

J is TRBJ1-6 and V is TRBV18; TRBD1 is a possible D gene (5 bases). Germline-derived CDR1 and CDR2 are KGHSH and LQKENI. V was cut by 6 bases and J by 9 bases, with 9 bases left in between. The CDR3 consists of 12 residues. The CDR3 coding sequence is TGTGCCAGCTCGGAGGGGCTTTCACCCCTCCACTTT. It is translated as CASSEGLSPLHF.

The chain couples TRBV28 to TRBJ2-1; the D gene is possibly TRBD1 (6 bases). The CDR3 is made up of 16 amino acids. V lost 6 bases to trimming and J lost 8 bases, with 23 bases between them. CDR1 is MDHEN, CDR2 SYDVKM, per germline. The CDR3 sequence is CASRLLGTTLMDEQFF. The CDR3, as DNA: TGTGCCAGCAGACTGCTAGGGACAACTTTAATGGATGAGCAGTTCTTC. Full variable domain (outside the CDR3, taken from reference TRBV28 and TRBJ2-1): DVKVTQSSRYLVKRTGEKVFLECVQDMDHENMFWYRQDPGLGLRLIYFSYDVKMKEKGDIPEGYSVSREKKERFSLILESASTNQTSMYLCASRLLGTTLMDEQFFGPGTRLTVL.

The gene calls are TRBV28 and TRBJ2-5; D perhaps matches TRBD1 (5 bases). Germline V gives CDR1 MDHEN, CDR2 SYDVKM. The CDR3 runs 14 residues. V shed 2 bases and J shed 5 bases, with 12 bases lying between them. In DNA form, the CDR3 reads TGTGCCAGCAGTTTAAGTGGGGCTCAGGAGACCCAGTACTTC. Its protein is CASSLSGAQETQYF.

This rearrangement joins TRBV19 to TRBJ2-1; 7 nucleotides agree with TRBD2. The ends lost 4 bases at V and 5 bases at J; junction bases unmatched: 8. Per the germline V gene, CDR1 is LNHDA and CDR2 is SQIVND (reference sequence). The CDR3 has 15 residues. The CDR3 region is CASSTYPGGNNEQFF. The DNA of the CDR3 is TGTGCCAGTAGTACATACCCGGGGGGAAACAATGAGCAGTTCTTC.

The chain uses TRBV7-3 and TRBJ2-1; D is unresolved. The ends were cut back, 1 base at V and 4 bases at J, with 8 bases in the middle. This CDR3 spans 14 amino acids. Germline lookup yields CDR1 SGHTA and CDR2 FQGTGA. CDR3 sequence: CASSLNLGYNEQFF. DNA of the CDR3: TGTGCCAGCAGCTTAAATCTGGGGTACAATGAGCAGTTCTTC. The variable domain in full, completed from reference TRBV7-3 and TRBJ2-1, reads GAGVSQTPSNKVTEKGKYVELRCDPISGHTALYWYRQSLGQGPEFLIYFQGTGAADDSGLPNDRFFAVRPEGSVSTLKIQRTERGDSAVYLCASSLNLGYNEQFFGPGTRLTVL.

This chain joins TRBV4-1 and TRBJ2-7, with D unclear. There are 15 residues in the CDR3. Per germline, CDR1 MGHRA and CDR2 YSYEKL. V was clipped by 3 bases and J by 2 bases, with 14 bases between them. The CDR3 loop is CASSHLPHSAYEQYF. The DNA for the CDR3 is TGCGCCAGCAGCCACCTTCCCCACAGCGCCTACGAGCAGTACTTC.

This clonotype appeared a few times. J is TRBJ1-5 and V is TRBV6-5; 8 bases line up with TRBD1. Germline values: CDR1 MNHEY, CDR2 SVGAGI. The CDR3 has 16 residues. The V and J ends lost 2 bases and 4 bases, in that order; junction bases with no gene match: 7. The CDR3 nucleotides are TGTGCCAGCAGTTACGGGCCGGACAGGGTAAATCAGCCCCAGCATTTT. It yields the protein CASSYGPDRVNQPQHF.

The chain links TRBV7-8 to TRBJ2-2; D remains ambiguous. Germline V gives CDR1 SGHVS, CDR2 FQNEAQ. The CDR3 has 15 amino acids. The V end was cut by 1 base, the J end by 4 bases, with 10 bases between. The DNA of the CDR3 is TGTGCCAGCAGCTTAGTCGTTATGGGCACCGGGGAGCTGTTTTTT. This encodes CASSLVVMGTGELFF.

This chain uses TRBV4-3 with TRBJ2-2; D is uncertain. Trimming took off 6 bases at V and 0 bases at J, with 11 bases between the two ends. Per germline, CDR1 LGHNA and CDR2 YSLEER. The CDR3 has 15 residues. CDR3 amino acids: CASSLNSANTGELFF. The CDR3 DNA reads TGCGCCAGCAGTCTGAACAGTGCGAACACCGGGGAGCTGTTTTTT.

The J gene is TRBJ2-1, the V gene TRBV27; D ambiguous. Germline CDR1 is MNHEY and CDR2 is SMNVEV (reference sequence). The CDR3 loop spans 11 amino acids. Between the trimmed V and J ends, which lost 4 bases and 10 bases, there was a span of 8 bases. As DNA, the CDR3 is TGTGCCAGCAGTTCCCAAGAGGAGCAGTTCTTC. Its translation is CASSSQEEQFF.

V and J are TRBV29-1 and TRBJ2-5; possibly TRBD1 for D (5 bases). This CDR3 region has 14 residues. Trimming pared 3 bases from V and 1 base from J, leaving 12 bases between. Per germline, CDR1 SQVTM and CDR2 ANQGSEA. The DNA for the CDR3 is TGCAGCGTTGAGGCGACAGTTCTCCAAGAGACCCAGTACTTC. Protein: CSVEATVLQETQYF.

V gene TRBV19 combines with J gene TRBJ1-4; no definite D call. Germline V CDR1 and CDR2: LNHDA, SQIVND (reference sequence). V was clipped by 4 bases and J by 8 bases, with 14 bases between them. CDR3 length: 14 amino acids. The CDR3 DNA sequence: TGTGCCAGTAGTACCCCGGACTATCGGGAAAAACTGTTTTTT. This sequence encodes CASSTPDYREKLFF.

V usage is TRBV28 and J usage is TRBJ2-5, with D perhaps TRBD2 (5 bases). This CDR3 region has 13 residues. V dropped 4 bases and J dropped 3 bases, with 9 bases sitting between them. The V gene's germline CDR1 is MDHEN and CDR2 SYDVKM. The CDR3 bases are TGTGCCAGCAGTTCTTCCGGGGAAGAGACCCAGTACTTC. The encoded protein is CASSSSGEETQYF.

V and J are TRBV7-8 and TRBJ2-3; tentatively, D is TRBD1 or TRBD2 (5 bases each). This CDR3 comprises 18 residues. CDR1 SGHVS and CDR2 FQNEAQ come from the germline V gene. With 5 bases removed from V and 2 bases from J, the gap between germline ends came to 23 bases. The CDR3 sequence: CASSRPTGTGQITDTQYF. CDR3 nucleotides: TGTGCCAGCAGCCGTCCTACCGGGACGGGGCAGATCACAGATACGCAGTATTTT.

The V gene is TRBV5-1, the J gene TRBJ1-5; D remains unclear. The CDR3 length is 15 residues. CDR1 SGHRS and CDR2 YFSETQ come from the germline V gene. V lost 2 bases to trimming and J lost 5 bases, with 14 bases between them. The CDR3 reads CASSLNPYADQPQHF. CDR3 in DNA: TGCGCCAGCAGCTTAAACCCCTATGCGGATCAGCCCCAGCATTTT.

The chain has TRBV27 and TRBJ2-7; tentative D call: TRBD1 (6 bases). The CDR3 consists of 14 residues. Germline V CDR1 and CDR2: MNHEY, SMNVEV (reference sequence). The V and J ends lost 8 bases and 2 bases respectively, with 16 bases between them. CDR3 coding DNA: TGTGCCAGCGGAGACTTAGGGGGAACCTACGAGCAGTACTTC. Translated: CASGDLGGTYEQYF.

This clonotype was found once. The rearrangement uses TRBV10-3 and TRBJ2-7; 9 nucleotides line up with TRBD2. Unmatched junction bases numbered 8, after V lost 3 bases and J lost 2 bases. CDR1 ENHRY and CDR2 SYGVKD come from the germline V gene. This CDR3 contains 16 residues. Written as DNA, the CDR3 is TGTGCCATCAGTGACCGGTGGACTAGCGAGACCTACGAGCAGTACTTC. Encoded protein: CAISDRWTSETYEQYF.

The chain links TRBV4-1 to TRBJ1-1; 8 bases line up with TRBD1. In germline, CDR1 is MGHRA, CDR2 YSYEKL. This CDR3 contains 15 residues. With V trimmed by 4 bases and J by 2 bases, 6 bases remained unmatched. CDR3 region: CASSLLTGANTEAFF. For the CDR3, the DNA is TGCGCCAGCAGCCTATTGACAGGGGCTAACACTGAAGCTTTCTTT.

The CDR3 DNA reads TGTGCCAGCAGCTTTACTAGCGGGAATAACAATGAGCAGTTCTTC. Translating gives CASSFTSGNNNEQFF. The chain uses TRBV7-9 and TRBJ2-1, with TRBD2 matching 10 bases. The CDR3 extends over 15 amino acids. The V gene end was trimmed by 3 bases and the J gene end by 5 bases; junction bases not matched to a gene: 4. Germline V gene sequence: CDR1 SEHNR, CDR2 FQNEAQ (reference sequence).